This paragraph covers one TCR beta chain sequence. There are 15 residues in the CDR3. The germline gives CDR1 SGHVS, CDR2 FQNEAQ. Germline trimming cut 2 bases from V and 10 bases from J; bases unmatched to any gene: 10. The data were taken from a study of blood T cell repertoires in COVID-19. Repertoires were generated with immunoSEQ multiplex PCR, while TCRdb's copy carries only in-frame clones and drops some. The repertoire holds about 350,000 clones, with over 75% as singletons. The sequence was obtained from a woman aged 25 to 39 who had recovered from COVID-19. Sequenced sample: PBMCs or T cells enriched from blood (not recorded which). The rearrangement links TRBV7-8 to TRBJ1-4; 7 nucleotides line up with TRBD1. CDR3 in amino acids: CASSLRGTAGGKLFF. The CDR3 nucleotides read TGTGCCAGCAGCTTACGTGGGACAGCTGGCGGAAAACTGTTTTTT.